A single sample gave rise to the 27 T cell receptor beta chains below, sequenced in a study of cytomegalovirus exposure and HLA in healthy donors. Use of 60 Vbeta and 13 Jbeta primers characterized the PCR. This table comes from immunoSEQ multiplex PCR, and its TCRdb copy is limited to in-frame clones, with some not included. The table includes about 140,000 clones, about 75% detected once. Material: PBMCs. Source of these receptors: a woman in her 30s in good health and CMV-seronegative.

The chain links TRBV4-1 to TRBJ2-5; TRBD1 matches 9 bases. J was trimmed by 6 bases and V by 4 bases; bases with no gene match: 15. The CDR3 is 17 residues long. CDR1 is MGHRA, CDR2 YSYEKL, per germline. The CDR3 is CASSRTYPGQGEKTQYF. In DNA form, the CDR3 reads TGCGCCAGCAGCCGCACCTACCCGGGACAGGGTGAAAAGACCCAGTACTTC.

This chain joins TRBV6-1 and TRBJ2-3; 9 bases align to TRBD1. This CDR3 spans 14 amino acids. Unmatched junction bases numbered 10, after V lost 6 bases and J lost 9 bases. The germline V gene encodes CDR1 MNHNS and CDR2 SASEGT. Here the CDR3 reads CASRGTGNAGTQYF. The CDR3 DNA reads TGTGCCAGCAGGGGGACAGGGAACGCAGGAACGCAGTATTTT.

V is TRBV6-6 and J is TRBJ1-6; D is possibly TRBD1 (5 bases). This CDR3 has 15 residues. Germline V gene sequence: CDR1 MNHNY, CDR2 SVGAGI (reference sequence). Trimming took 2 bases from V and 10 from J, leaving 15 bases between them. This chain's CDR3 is CASSYQSGRNSPLHF. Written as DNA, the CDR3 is TGTGCCAGCAGTTACCAGTCAGGGCGGAACTCACCCCTCCACTTT.

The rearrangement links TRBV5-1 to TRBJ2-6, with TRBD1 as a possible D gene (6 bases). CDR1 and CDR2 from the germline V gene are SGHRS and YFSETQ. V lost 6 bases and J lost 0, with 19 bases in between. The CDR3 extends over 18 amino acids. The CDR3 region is CASNQDSTQFSGANVLTF. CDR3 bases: TGCGCCAGCAACCAGGACAGCACACAATTCTCTGGGGCCAACGTCCTGACTTTC.

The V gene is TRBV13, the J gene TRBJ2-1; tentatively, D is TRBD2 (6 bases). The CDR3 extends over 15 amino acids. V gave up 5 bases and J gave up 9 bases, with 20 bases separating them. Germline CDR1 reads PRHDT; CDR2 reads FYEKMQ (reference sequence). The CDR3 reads CASSPRDSRSFEQFF. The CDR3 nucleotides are TGTGCCAGCAGCCCCCGGGACTCCCGAAGTTTTGAGCAGTTCTTC. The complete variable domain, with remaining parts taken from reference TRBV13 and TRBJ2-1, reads AAGVIQSPRHLIKEKRETATLKCYPIPRHDTVYWYQQGPGQDPQFLISFYEKMQSDKGSIPDRFSAQQFSDYHSELNMSSLELGDSALYFCASSPRDSRSFEQFFGPGTRLTVL.

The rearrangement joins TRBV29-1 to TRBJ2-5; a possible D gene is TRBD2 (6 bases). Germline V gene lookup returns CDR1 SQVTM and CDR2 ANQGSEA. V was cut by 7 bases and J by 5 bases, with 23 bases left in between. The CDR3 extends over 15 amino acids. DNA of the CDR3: TGCAGCGCCACGACGGGTGGGGGAGGTGGGGAGACCCAGTACTTC. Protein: CSATTGGGGGETQYF. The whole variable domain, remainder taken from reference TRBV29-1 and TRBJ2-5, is SAVISQKPSRDICQRGTSLTIQCQVDSQVTMMFWYRQQPGQSLTLIATANQGSEATYESGFVIDKFPISRPNLTFSTLTVSNMSPEDSSIYLCSATTGGGGGETQYFGPGTRLLVL.

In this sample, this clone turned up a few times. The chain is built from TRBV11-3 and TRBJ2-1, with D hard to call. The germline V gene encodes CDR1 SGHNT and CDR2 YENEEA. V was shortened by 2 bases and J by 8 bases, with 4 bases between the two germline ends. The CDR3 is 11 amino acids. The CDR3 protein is CASSLTDEQFF. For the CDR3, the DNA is TGTGCCAGCAGCTTAACGGATGAGCAGTTCTTC. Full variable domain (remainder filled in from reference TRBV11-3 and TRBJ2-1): EAGVVQSPRYKIIEKKQPVAFWCNPISGHNTLYWYLQNLGQGPELLIRYENEEAVDDSQLPKDRFSAERLKGVDSTLKIQPAELGDSAVYLCASSLTDEQFFGPGTRLTVL.

The DNA for the CDR3 is TGTGCCAGCAGGGACTACCAAAACATTCAGTACTTC. It translates to CASRDYQNIQYF. The V gene is TRBV2, the J gene TRBJ2-4, with a weak D call TRBD2 (6 bases). Trimming stripped 6 bases from V and 5 bases from J, with 8 bases between. Per germline, CDR1 SNHLY and CDR2 FYNNEI. The CDR3 runs to 12 residues.

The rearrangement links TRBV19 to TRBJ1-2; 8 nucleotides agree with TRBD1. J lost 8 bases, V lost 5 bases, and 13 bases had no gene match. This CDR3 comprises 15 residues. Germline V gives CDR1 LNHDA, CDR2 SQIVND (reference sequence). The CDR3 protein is CASSRDQGAIMGYTF. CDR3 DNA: TGTGCCAGTAGTCGGGACCAGGGGGCTATTATGGGCTACACCTTC.

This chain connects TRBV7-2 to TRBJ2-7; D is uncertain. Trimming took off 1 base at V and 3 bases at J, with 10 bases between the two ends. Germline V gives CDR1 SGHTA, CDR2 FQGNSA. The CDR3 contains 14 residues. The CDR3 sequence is CASSLDSEYYEQYF. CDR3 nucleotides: TGTGCCAGCAGCTTAGACAGTGAGTACTACGAGCAGTACTTC.

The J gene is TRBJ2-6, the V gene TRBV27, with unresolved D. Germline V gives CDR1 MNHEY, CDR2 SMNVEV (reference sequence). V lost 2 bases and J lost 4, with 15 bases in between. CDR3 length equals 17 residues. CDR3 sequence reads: CASSLAQAHAGANVLTF. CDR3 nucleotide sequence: TGTGCCAGCAGTTTAGCCCAGGCGCATGCAGGGGCCAACGTCCTGACTTTC.

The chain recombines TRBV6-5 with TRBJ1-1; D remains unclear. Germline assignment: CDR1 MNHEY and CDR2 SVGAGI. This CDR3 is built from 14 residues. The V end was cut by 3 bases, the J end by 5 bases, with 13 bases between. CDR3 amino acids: CASSYAGFGTEAFF. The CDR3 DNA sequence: TGTGCCAGCAGTTATGCGGGGTTCGGAACTGAAGCTTTCTTT.

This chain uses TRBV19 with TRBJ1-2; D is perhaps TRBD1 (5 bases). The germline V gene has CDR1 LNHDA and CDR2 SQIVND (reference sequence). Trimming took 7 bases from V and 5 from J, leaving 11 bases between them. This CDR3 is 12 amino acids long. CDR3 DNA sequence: TGTGCCAGTACCACTTCAGGGTATGGCTACACCTTC. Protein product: CASTTSGYGYTF.

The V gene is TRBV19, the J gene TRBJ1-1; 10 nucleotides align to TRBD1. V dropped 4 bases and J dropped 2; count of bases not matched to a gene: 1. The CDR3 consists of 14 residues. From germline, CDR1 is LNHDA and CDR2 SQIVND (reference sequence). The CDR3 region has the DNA TGTGCCAGTAGTAGGGACAGGGGAAACACTGAAGCTTTCTTT. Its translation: CASSRDRGNTEAFF.

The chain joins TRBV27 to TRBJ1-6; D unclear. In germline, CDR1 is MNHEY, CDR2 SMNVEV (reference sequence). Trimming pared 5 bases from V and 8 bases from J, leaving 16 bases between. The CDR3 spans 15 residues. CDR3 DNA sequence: TGTGCCAGCAGTCCGCAGACTAGCGGTTATTCACCCCTCCACTTT. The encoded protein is CASSPQTSGYSPLHF.

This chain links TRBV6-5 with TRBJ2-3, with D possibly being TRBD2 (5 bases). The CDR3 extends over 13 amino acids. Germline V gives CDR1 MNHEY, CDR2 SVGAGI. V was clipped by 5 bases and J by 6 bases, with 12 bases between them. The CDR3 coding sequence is TGTGCCAGCAGTGGTCCGGGATTGGATACGCAGTATTTT. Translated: CASSGPGLDTQYF.

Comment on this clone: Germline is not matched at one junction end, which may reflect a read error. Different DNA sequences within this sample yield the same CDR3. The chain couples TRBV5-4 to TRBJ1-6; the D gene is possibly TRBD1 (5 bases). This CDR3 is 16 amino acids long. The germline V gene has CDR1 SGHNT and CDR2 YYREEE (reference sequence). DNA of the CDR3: TGTGCCAGCAGCCCGGGGGGGAGCTCCTATAATTCGCCCCTCCACTTT. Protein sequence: CASSPGGSSYNSPLHF.

CDR3 nucleotides: TGTGCCAGCAGCGTAGAAGGGCGGGAGGGCCTATCAGAGACCCAGTACTTC. Its translation: CASSVEGREGLSETQYF. The chain is built from TRBV9 and TRBJ2-5, with 9 bases matching TRBD2. The germline V gene has CDR1 SGDLS and CDR2 YYNGEE. V shed 0 bases and J 4 bases; nucleotides not matched to a gene: 10. The CDR3 is made up of 17 amino acids.

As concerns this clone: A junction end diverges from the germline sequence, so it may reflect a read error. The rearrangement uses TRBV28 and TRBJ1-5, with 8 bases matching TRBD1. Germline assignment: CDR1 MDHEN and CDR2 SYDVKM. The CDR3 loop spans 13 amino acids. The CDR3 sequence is CAGSRTGTQPQHF. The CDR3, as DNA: TGTGCCGGCAGTCGGACAGGGACCCAGCCCCAGCATTTT.

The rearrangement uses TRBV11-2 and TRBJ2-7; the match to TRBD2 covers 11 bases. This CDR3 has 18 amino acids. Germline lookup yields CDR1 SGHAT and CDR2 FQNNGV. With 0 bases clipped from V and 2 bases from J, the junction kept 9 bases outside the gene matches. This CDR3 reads CASSLDPPGLAAPYEQYF. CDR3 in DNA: TGTGCCAGCAGCTTAGATCCGCCGGGACTAGCGGCCCCCTACGAGCAGTACTTC.

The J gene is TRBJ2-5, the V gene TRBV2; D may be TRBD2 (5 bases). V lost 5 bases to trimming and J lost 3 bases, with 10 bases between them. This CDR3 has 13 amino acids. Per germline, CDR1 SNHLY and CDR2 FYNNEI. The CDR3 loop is CASSYSLEETQYF. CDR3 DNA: TGTGCCAGCAGTTATTCACTAGAAGAGACCCAGTACTTC.

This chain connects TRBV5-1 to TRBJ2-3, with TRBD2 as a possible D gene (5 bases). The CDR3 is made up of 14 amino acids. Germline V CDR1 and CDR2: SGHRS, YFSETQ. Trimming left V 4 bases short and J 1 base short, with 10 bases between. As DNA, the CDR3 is TGCGCCAGCAGCCCGAGGGAGCGCACAGATACGCAGTATTTT. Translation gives CASSPRERTDTQYF.

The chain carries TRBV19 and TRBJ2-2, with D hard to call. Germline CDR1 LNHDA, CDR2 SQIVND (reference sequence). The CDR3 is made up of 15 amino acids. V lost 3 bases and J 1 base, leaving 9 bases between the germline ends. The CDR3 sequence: CASSISGLNTGELFF. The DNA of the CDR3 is TGTGCCAGTAGTATTAGTGGGCTGAACACCGGGGAGCTGTTTTTT.

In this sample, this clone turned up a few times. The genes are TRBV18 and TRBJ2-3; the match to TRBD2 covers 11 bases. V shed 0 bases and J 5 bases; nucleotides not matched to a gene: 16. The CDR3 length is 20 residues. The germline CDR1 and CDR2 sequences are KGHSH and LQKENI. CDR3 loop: CASSPPGASGGHGPRDTQYF. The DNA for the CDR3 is TGTGCCAGCTCACCACCGGGGGCTAGCGGGGGGCACGGACCAAGAGATACGCAGTATTTT.

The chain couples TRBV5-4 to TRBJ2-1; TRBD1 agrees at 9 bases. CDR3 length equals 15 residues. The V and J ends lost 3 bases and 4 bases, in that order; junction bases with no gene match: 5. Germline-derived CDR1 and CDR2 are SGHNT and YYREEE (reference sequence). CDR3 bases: TGTGCCAGCAGCTACCCGGGACAGGGATACAATGAGCAGTTCTTC. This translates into CASSYPGQGYNEQFF.

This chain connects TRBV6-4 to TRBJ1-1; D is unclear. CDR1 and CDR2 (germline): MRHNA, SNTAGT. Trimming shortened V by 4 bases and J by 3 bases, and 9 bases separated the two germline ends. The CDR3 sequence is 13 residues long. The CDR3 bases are TGTGCCAGCAGTGTAGAGGAGGACACTGAAGCTTTCTTT. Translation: CASSVEEDTEAFF.

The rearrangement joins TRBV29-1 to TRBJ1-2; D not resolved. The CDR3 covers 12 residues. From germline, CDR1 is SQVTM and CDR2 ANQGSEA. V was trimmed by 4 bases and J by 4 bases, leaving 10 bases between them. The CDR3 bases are TGCAGCGTTGGTTCACAGACCTATGGCTACACCTTC. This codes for CSVGSQTYGYTF. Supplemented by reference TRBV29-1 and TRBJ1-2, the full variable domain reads SAVISQKPSRDICQRGTSLTIQCQVDSQVTMMFWYRQQPGQSLTLIATANQGSEATYESGFVIDKFPISRPNLTFSTLTVSNMSPEDSSIYLCSVGSQTYGYTFGSGTRLTVV.